One sample yielded the 2 T cell receptor beta chains listed below, sequenced in a study of blood T cell repertoires in COVID-19. Sequenced by immunoSEQ multiplex PCR; TCRdb stores in-frame clones only, minus some. The sample consists of around 150,000 clones, approximately 80% of them appearing once. The sample was peripheral blood. The receptors here all came from an elderly woman with acute or convalescent COVID-19.

The chain uses TRBV18 and TRBJ2-1; 11 nucleotides align to TRBD2. V shed 2 bases, J shed 9 bases, and the junction held 6 bases outside the gene matches. The CDR3 sequence is 15 residues long. Germline V gene data show CDR1 as KGHSH and CDR2 as LQKENI. Here the CDR3 reads CASSPTLAGDGEQFF. In nucleotides, the CDR3 is TGTGCCAGCTCACCAACACTAGCGGGAGACGGTGAGCAGTTCTTC.

This CDR3 is CASSYHLLAGANNEQFF. The DNA of the CDR3 is TGTGCCAGCAGTTACCACCTACTAGCGGGAGCGAATAATGAGCAGTTCTTC. This chain connects TRBV6-2 or TRBV6-3 to TRBJ2-1; the match to TRBD2 covers 11 bases. The CDR3 has 17 amino acids. Per germline, CDR1 MNHEY and CDR2 SVGEGT. The junction had 10 bases not matched to a gene; V was cut back by 2 bases and J by 7 bases.